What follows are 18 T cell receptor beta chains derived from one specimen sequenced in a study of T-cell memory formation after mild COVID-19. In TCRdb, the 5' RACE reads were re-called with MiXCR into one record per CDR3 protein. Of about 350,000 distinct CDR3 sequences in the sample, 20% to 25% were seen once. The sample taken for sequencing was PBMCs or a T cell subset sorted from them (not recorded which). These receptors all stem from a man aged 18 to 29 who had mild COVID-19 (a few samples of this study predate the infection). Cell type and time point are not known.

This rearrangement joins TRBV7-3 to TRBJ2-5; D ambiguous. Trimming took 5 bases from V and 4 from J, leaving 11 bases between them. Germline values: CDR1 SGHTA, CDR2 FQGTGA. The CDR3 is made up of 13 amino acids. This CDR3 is CASSQDPGETQYF. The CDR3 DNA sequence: TGTGCCAGCAGCCAGGATCCGGGAGAGACCCAGTACTTC.

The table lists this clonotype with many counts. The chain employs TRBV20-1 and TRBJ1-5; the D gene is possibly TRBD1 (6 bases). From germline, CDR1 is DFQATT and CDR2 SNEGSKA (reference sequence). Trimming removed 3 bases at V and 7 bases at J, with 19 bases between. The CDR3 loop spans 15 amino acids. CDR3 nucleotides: TGCAGTGCTAGTCCTTTCGGACAGCTTTTCCAGCCCCAGCATTTT. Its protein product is CSASPFGQLFQPQHF.

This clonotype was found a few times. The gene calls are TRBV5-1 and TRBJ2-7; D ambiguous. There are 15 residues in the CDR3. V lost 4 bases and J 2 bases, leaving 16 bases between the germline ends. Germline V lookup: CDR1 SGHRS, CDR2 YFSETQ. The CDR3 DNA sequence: TGCGCCAGCAGCCCCCGCCCCGGTATTGCCTACGAGCAGTACTTC. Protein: CASSPRPGIAYEQYF. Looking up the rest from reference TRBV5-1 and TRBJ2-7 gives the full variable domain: KAGVTQTPRYLIKTRGQQVTLSCSPISGHRSVSWYQQTPGQGLQFLFEYFSETQRNKGNFPGRFSGRQFSNSRSEMNVSTLELGDSALYLCASSPRPGIAYEQYFGPGTRLTVT.

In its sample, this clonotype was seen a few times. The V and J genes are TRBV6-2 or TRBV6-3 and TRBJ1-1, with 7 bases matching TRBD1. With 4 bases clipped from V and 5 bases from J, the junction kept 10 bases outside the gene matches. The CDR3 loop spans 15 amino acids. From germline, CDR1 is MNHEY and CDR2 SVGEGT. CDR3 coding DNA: TGTGCCAGCAGTTCTCCCTGGACAGGAAGGACTGAAGCTTTCTTT. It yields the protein CASSSPWTGRTEAFF.

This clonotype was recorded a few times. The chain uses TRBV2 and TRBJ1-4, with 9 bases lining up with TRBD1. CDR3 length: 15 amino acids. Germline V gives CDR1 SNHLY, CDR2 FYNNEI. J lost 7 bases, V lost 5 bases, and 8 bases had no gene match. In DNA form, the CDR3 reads TGTGCCAGCAGTCCACAGGGGGCGCGGGGTGAAAAACTGTTTTTT. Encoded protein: CASSPQGARGEKLFF.

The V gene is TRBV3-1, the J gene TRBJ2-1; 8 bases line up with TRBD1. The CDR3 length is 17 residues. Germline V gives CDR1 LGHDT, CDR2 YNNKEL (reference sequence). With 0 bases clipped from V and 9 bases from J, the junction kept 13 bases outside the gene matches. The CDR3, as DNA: TGTGCCAGCAGCCAAGATCTGGGCAGGGGGCTTTGGAGTGAGCAGTTCTTC. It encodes CASSQDLGRGLWSEQFF.

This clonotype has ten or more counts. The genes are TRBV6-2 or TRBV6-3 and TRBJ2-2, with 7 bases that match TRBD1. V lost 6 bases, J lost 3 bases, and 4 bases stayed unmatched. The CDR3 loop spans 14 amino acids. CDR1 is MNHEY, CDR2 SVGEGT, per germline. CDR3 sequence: CASRGQGDTGELFF. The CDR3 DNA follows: TGTGCCAGCAGAGGGCAGGGGGACACCGGGGAGCTGTTTTTT.

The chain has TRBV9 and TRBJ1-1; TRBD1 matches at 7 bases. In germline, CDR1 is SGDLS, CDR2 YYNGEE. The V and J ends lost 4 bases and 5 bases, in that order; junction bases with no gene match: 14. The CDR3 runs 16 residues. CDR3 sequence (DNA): TGTGCCAGCAGCTTGACAGGGAGGGAAGTTAGGACTGAAGCTTTCTTT. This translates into CASSLTGREVRTEAFF.

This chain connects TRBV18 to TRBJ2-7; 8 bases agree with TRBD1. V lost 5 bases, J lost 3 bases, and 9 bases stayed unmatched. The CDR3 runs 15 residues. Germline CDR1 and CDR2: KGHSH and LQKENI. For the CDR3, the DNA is TGTGCCAGCTCAGCAGGACAGGGAGCAATCTACGAGCAGTACTTC. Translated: CASSAGQGAIYEQYF.

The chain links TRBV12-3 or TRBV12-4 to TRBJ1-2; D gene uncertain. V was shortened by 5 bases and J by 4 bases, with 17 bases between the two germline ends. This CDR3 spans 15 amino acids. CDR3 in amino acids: CASSRAGGGPYGYTF. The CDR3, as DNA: TGTGCCAGCAGTCGAGCCGGAGGCGGACCCTATGGCTACACCTTC.

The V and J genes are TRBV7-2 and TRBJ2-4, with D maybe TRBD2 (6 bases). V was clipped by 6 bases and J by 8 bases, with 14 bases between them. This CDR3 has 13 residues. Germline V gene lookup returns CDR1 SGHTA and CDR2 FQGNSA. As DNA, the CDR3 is TGTGCCAGCAGAGAAGGGAGGTTAGACATTCAGTACTTC. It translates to CASREGRLDIQYF.

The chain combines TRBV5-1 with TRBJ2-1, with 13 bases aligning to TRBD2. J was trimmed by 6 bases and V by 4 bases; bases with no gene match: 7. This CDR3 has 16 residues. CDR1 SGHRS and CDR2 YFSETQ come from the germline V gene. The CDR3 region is CASSATSGGALNEQFF. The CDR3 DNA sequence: TGCGCCAGCAGCGCAACTAGCGGGGGGGCCCTCAATGAGCAGTTCTTC.

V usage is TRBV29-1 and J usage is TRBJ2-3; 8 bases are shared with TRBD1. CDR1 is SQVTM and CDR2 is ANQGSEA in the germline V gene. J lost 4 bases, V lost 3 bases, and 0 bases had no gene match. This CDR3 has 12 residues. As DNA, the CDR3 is TGCAGCGTTGAGACAGGGGCAGATACGCAGTATTTT. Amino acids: CSVETGADTQYF.

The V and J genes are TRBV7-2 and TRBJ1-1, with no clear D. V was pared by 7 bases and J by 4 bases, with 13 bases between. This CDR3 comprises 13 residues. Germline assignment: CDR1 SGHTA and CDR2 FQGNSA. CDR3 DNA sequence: TGTGCCAGCACCGCGTGGGGAGGCACTGAAGCTTTCTTT. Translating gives CASTAWGGTEAFF.

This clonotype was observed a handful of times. This CDR3 reads CASRYRGATTQYF. For the CDR3, the DNA is TGTGCCAGCCGTTACAGGGGGGCTACGACCCAGTACTTC. The genes are TRBV12-3 or TRBV12-4 and TRBJ2-5; 8 bases map to TRBD1. This CDR3 contains 13 residues. V lost 8 bases, J lost 7 bases, and 9 bases stayed unmatched.

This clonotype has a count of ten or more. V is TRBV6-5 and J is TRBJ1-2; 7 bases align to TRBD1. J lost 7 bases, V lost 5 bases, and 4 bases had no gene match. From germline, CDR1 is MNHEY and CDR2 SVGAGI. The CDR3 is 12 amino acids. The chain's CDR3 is CASSQTGRGYTF. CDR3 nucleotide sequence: TGTGCCAGCAGTCAGACAGGGCGTGGCTACACCTTC.

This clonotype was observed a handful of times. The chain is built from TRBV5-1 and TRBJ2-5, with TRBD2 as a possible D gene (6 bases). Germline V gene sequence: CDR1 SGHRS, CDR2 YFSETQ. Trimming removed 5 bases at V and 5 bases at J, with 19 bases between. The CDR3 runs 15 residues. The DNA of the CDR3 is TGCGCCAGCAGTTATGCCGCGACTAGTGAGGAGACCCAGTACTTC. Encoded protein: CASSYAATSEETQYF.

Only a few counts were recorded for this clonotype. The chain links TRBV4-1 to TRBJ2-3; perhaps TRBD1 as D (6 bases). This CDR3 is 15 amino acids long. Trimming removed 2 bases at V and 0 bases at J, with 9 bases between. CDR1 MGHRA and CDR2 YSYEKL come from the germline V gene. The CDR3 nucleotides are TGCGCCAGCAGCCAAACCCAGGGGAGCACAGATACGCAGTATTTT. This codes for CASSQTQGSTDTQYF.